This TCR beta chain was identified in a study of blood T cell repertoires in COVID-19 (dated by TCRdb to 2020 to 2022). Describing the broader study: Recovered participants in ImmuneRACE Cohort 3 were defined by two consecutive negative NP/OP PCR tests, clearance by a healthcare professional, or resolution of symptoms. Samples from collaborators originated in the United States, Italy and Spain and spanned both the acute and convalescent phases of COVID-19. The prospective study material was composed of cDNA or gDNA derived from T cells, B-cell-depleted T cells, or PBMCs. The dataset comprised deeply sampled blood TCRbeta repertoires from subjects exposed to, actively infected with, or recovered from COVID-19. The repertoires were released in a freely available public database meant as a resource for research on the immune response to SARS-CoV-2. The samples were drawn from the first 160 participants of the ongoing ImmuneRACE study and from 1,254 subjects provided by 6 global collaborators. Sample metadata almost always included a de-identified subject ID, COVID-19 status, age in years and sex. Where HLA class I and class II types were available, the types were taken from metadata supplied by the sample provider, not from assay-based typing.

Participants in the prospective study were enrolled through a virtual design, were aged roughly 18 to 100 years, and lived in approximately 25 United States geographic areas. To assign participants to cohorts, the prospective study relied on clinical history that participants themselves reported in a screening survey and a study questionnaire. Each participant in the prospective study had whole blood, serum and a nasopharyngeal or oropharyngeal swab collected by mobile phlebotomists. Over a roughly 2-month period, participants in the prospective study had the option of providing additional blood draws and questionnaires. Prospective study blood samples were shipped either frozen or at room temperature before DNA extraction. V drops 6 bases and J drops 5 bases, leaving 22 bases in between. There are 16 amino acids in the CDR3, from cysteine to phenylalanine inclusive. The sequence is cut down to CDR3 DNA, 48 bases in frame from base 1. From the germline V gene (reference sequence), CDR1 is LNHDA and CDR2 is SQIVND.

What the study reported, not specific to this receptor: Clinical and demographic metadata were provided uncurated, with the amount varying by source and participant.

As to this clone: This clone's antigen is unknown. Base qualities were left out, and no much larger clone turns up one base away.

TCRbeta CDR3 regions were amplified from genomic DNA by means of the immunoSEQ Assay, a bias-controlled multiplex PCR. Concerning the study's data processing: The number of nucleated cells in each sample was estimated from the amplification of reference gene primers within the assay. To quantify the absolute abundance of each unique TCRbeta CDR3 rearrangement, sequence reads were collapsed and filtered. For each sample, productive Simpson clonality was calculated as the square root of Simpson's diversity index across productive rearrangements. Not all clones reach the TCRdb copy of this immuneACCESS table, which keeps in-frame sequences only. Checked studies attribute under half of the gap to unresolved V genes and leave the rest unexplained. V and J calls and clone size are given by that table; D and trimming were obtained from the DNA. In this sample the table shows under 150,000 clones, over 70% of which occur a single time. The leading ten clones occupy roughly 3.8% of the sample.

In this chain, TRBV19 is recombined with TRBJ1-2; the D gene is possibly TRBD1, with 5 bases matching. This clonotype was sampled from a man aged 45-65 years in a cohort exposed to, infected with or recovered from COVID-19 (not recorded which). Source material: PBMCs or T cells enriched from blood (not recorded which). The nucleotides are TGTGCCAGTAGCCCGACTGACGCCGTGGAGGGGTATGGCTACACCTTC. Protein translation: CASSPTDAVEGYGYTF.